This TCR beta chain derives from a study of a mutant IDH1 vaccine in newly diagnosed glioma. Study-wide background: Former treatment meant radiotherapy, temozolomide, or both; the majority had gotten both. Broader study findings: The study observed vaccine-induced immune responses in roughly 93% of patients.

As to this clone: Its antigen is not identified.

Specified time point: baseline, week 1 (first vaccination visit). Treatment defined: pre-vaccination baseline after standard-of-care therapy. New IDH1-mutant, ATRX-lost WHO grade 3 or 4 astrocytomas occurred in donors. Germline assignment: CDR1 SGHNT and CDR2 YYREEE (reference sequence). J was trimmed by 4 bases and V by 0 bases; bases with no gene match: 6. The CDR3 covers 16 residues. The method was immunoSEQ multiplex PCR; TCRdb's version includes in-frame clones alone and lacks a portion of them. The data show 85,000 to 100,000 clones, around nine tenths seen once. The source is a woman aged 50 to 65 with glioma. V and J are TRBV5-4 and TRBJ2-2; TRBD1 matches at 7 bases. The sample here was PBMCs, taken from a glioma patient treated with radiotherapy, temozolomide or both. The CDR3: CASSLGQGVFTGELFF. The CDR3 DNA reads TGTGCCAGCAGCTTGGGGCAGGGGGTTTTCACCGGGGAGCTGTTTTTT. The full variable domain, in which reference TRBV5-4 and TRBJ2-2 provide the parts outside the CDR3, is ETGVTQSPTHLIKTRGQQVTLRCSSQSGHNTVSWYQQALGQGPQFIFQYYREEENGRGNFPPRFSGLQFPNYSSELNVNALELDDSALYLCASSLGQGVFTGELFFGEGSRLTVL.